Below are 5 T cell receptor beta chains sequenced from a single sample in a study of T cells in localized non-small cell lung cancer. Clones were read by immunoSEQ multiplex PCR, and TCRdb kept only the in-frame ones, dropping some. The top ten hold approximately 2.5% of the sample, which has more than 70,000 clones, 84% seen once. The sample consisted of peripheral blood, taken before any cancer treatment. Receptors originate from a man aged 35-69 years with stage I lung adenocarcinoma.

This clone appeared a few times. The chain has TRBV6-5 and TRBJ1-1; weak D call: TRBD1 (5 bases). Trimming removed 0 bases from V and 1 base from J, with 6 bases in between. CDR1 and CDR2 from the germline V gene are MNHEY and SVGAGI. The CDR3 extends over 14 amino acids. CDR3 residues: CASSYSRGNTEAFF. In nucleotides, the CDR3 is TGTGCCAGCAGTTACTCAAGGGGGAACACTGAAGCTTTCTTT.

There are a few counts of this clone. Written as DNA, the CDR3 is TGTGCCAGCAGTTACTCGGGACAGGTTAATGACGAGCAGTACTTC. Translated: CASSYSGQVNDEQYF. This chain joins TRBV6-5 and TRBJ2-7, with 8 bases aligning to TRBD1. V gave up 0 bases and J gave up 5 bases; unmatched junction bases: 6. Per germline, CDR1 MNHEY and CDR2 SVGAGI. The CDR3 spans 15 residues.

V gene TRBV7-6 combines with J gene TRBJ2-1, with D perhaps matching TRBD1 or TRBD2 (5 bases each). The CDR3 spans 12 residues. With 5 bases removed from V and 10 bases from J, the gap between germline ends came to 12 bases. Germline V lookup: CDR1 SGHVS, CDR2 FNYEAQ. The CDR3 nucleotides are TGTGCCAGCAGCGTGGTTGAGGGGGAGCAGTTCTTC. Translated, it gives CASSVVEGEQFF.

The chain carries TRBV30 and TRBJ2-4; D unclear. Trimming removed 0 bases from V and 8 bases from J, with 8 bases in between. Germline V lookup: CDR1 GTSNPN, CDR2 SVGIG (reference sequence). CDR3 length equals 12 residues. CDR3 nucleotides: TGTGCCTGGAGTGTAAGGGCTGACATTCAGTACTTC. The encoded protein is CAWSVRADIQYF.

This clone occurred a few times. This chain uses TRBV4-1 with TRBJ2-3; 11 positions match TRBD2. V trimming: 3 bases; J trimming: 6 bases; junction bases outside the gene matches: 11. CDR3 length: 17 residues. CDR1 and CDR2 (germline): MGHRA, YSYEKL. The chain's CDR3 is CASSQAGTSGPLDTQYF. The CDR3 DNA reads TGCGCCAGCAGCCAGGCCGGGACTAGCGGACCTCTGGATACGCAGTATTTT.